A selection of T cell receptor beta chains follows, all from one sample in a study of Ad26.COV2.S vaccination and SARS-CoV-2 variants. The protocol was immunoSEQ multiplex PCR, while the TCRdb copy is restricted to in-frame clones and leaves out a portion. The sample has approximately 420,000 clones, 88% seen once. The sequences come from peripheral blood, collected in a trial of Ad26.COV2.S vaccine versus placebo. The receptors originated from a person between 18 and 65 years old who received the Ad26.COV2.S COVID-19 vaccine or a placebo. The conserved cysteine and the conserved F or W are not part of the CDR3 here. D genes are given only for firm matches.

J gene,CDR3 length,V gene,D gene,CDR3 protein
TRBJ2-3,15,TRBV11-2,TRBD2,ASSSEGGMARADTQY
TRBJ2-3,13,TRBV5-1,.,ASSLVLQSTDTQY
TRBJ1-5,13,TRBV6-5,TRBD1,ASSRTGGPNQPQH
TRBJ1-2,11,TRBV18,.,ASSPAGTYGYT
TRBJ1-2,10,TRBV12-3/TRBV12-4,TRBD1,ASSPQGSGYT
TRBJ2-7,10,TRBV9,.,ASSGGAAEQY
TRBJ1-2,10,TRBV10-3,TRBD1,AIRTGTYGYT
TRBJ2-5,13,TRBV15,.,ATSKTASRGETQY
TRBJ1-2,10,TRBV6-5,TRBD1,ASTGTEEGYT
TRBJ1-3,11,TRBV10-2,.,ASRPSSGNTIY
TRBJ2-3,13,TRBV9,TRBD1,ASSQRTGGADTQY
TRBJ2-7,11,TRBV4-1,.,ASSQVDRHEQY
TRBJ2-7,9,TRBV24-1,.,ATAEGYEQY
TRBJ2-2,10,TRBV13,.,ASSSRTGELF
TRBJ1-1,11,TRBV2,TRBD1,ASRDRVGTEAF
TRBJ2-2,13,TRBV3-1/TRBV3-2,TRBD2,ASSLLAGAPGELF
TRBJ2-1,10,TRBV9,.,ASSQEGNEQF
TRBJ2-7,13,TRBV7-3,.,ASSCRKDHQYEQY
TRBJ1-2,11,TRBV7-2,.,ASSLSENYGYT
TRBJ1-5,12,TRBV4-3,.,ASSQLVARQPQH
TRBJ1-1,12,TRBV4-3,.,ASSQMGGYTEAF
TRBJ2-6,13,TRBV6-2/TRBV6-3,.,ASSYQDSGANVLT
TRBJ2-5,11,TRBV5-8,.,ASSTRQKETQY
TRBJ2-2,14,TRBV9,TRBD2,ASSLSGGADTGELF
TRBJ1-6,13,TRBV19,.,ASQLGSDRNSPLH
TRBJ1-4,12,TRBV2,.,ASSDTVTNEKLF
TRBJ2-3,12,TRBV6-2/TRBV6-3,.,ASTPYGVVDTQY
TRBJ1-3,11,TRBV19,.,ASSQGSGNTIY
TRBJ1-5,12,TRBV6-6,.,ASSTRGSNQPQH